These 23 T cell receptor beta chains share one sample of origin, sequenced in a study of blood T cell repertoires in COVID-19. The assay was immunoSEQ multiplex PCR, and TCRdb's table has in-frame clones only and misses some. The sample yields 150,000 or so clones, 81% seen once. The material sequenced was peripheral blood. The receptor set was obtained from a man aged 55-75 years with active or convalescent COVID-19.

The chain recombines TRBV2 with TRBJ1-6; a possible D gene is TRBD1 (5 bases). Germline V CDR1 and CDR2: SNHLY, FYNNEI. V dropped 1 base and J dropped 8 bases, with 9 bases sitting between them. The CDR3 has 14 amino acids. CDR3 residues: CASSEVTEDSPLHF. CDR3 nucleotide sequence: TGTGCCAGCAGTGAAGTGACAGAGGATTCACCCCTCCACTTT.

J is TRBJ1-2 and V is TRBV5-1, with D hard to call. Deletions cut 9 bases from V and 4 bases from J, with 22 bases between. The CDR3 sequence is 15 residues long. Germline lookup yields CDR1 SGHRS and CDR2 YFSETQ. In DNA form, the CDR3 reads TGCGCCACCAGTCAGGAACCAGATGCTATCTATGGCTACACCTTC. Protein product: CATSQEPDAIYGYTF.

The chain links TRBV15 to TRBJ1-6, with D tentatively TRBD1 (6 bases). V dropped 0 bases and J dropped 10 bases, with 13 bases sitting between them. The CDR3 extends over 15 amino acids. CDR1 and CDR2 (germline): LNHNV, YYDKDF (reference sequence). The CDR3 DNA sequence: TGTGCCACCAGCAGAGATAACAGGGTAGGATCACCCCTCCACTTT. It translates to CATSRDNRVGSPLHF.

CDR3 nucleotides: TGTGCCAGCAGCGTCACTAGCGGGGGTGCCTACAATGAGCAGTTCTTC. Amino acid sequence: CASSVTSGGAYNEQFF. The J gene is TRBJ2-1, the V gene TRBV7-3, with 11 bases identical to TRBD2. From germline, CDR1 is SGHTA and CDR2 FQGTGA. Trimming at V came to 5 bases and at J to 2 bases, leaving 5 bases not matched to a gene. This CDR3 spans 16 amino acids.

This chain links TRBV10-2 with TRBJ2-7, with D tentatively TRBD1 (6 bases). Germline V gives CDR1 WSHSY, CDR2 SAAADI. Between the trimmed V and J ends, which lost 2 bases and 2 bases, there was a span of 7 bases. The CDR3 is 13 amino acids. The CDR3 protein is CASSEGQTYEQYF. As DNA, the CDR3 is TGCGCCAGCAGTGAGGGACAGACCTACGAGCAGTACTTC.

This clone was seen more than once but under ten times. CDR3 protein: CASSGTGGIGELFF. CDR3 nucleotides: TGTGCCAGTAGCGGGACAGGGGGTATCGGGGAGCTGTTTTTT. This rearrangement joins TRBV19 to TRBJ2-2; TRBD1 aligns across 11 bases. Per germline, CDR1 LNHDA and CDR2 SQIVND (reference sequence). This CDR3 comprises 14 residues. V lost 6 bases and J lost 7; bases outside the gene matches: 4.

The chain carries TRBV6-5 and TRBJ2-1, with a possible D match to TRBD1 (5 bases). CDR1 and CDR2 (germline): MNHEY, SVGAGI. The CDR3 has 15 residues. V was clipped by 4 bases and J by 0 bases, with 10 bases between them. The CDR3 protein is CASSFTGHSYNEQFF. In nucleotides, the CDR3 is TGTGCCAGCAGTTTTACAGGCCACTCCTACAATGAGCAGTTCTTC.

The chain recombines TRBV29-1 with TRBJ2-1, with 8 bases lining up with TRBD1. Unmatched junction bases numbered 5, after V lost 4 bases and J lost 6 bases. This CDR3 comprises 13 residues. Germline CDR1 reads SQVTM; CDR2 reads ANQGSEA. In DNA form, the CDR3 reads TGCAGCGTTGCCGGACAGGGCGGCAATGAGCAGTTCTTC. Its translation is CSVAGQGGNEQFF.

The V and J genes are TRBV19 and TRBJ1-6; D possibly corresponds to TRBD1 (5 bases). V lost 5 bases and J 10 bases, leaving 12 bases between the germline ends. Germline V gene data show CDR1 as LNHDA and CDR2 as SQIVND (reference sequence). CDR3 length equals 13 residues. CDR3 in DNA: TGTGCCAGTAGTCCCGGGGGGACCTCACCCCTCCACTTT. Residues: CASSPGGTSPLHF.

The chain combines TRBV3-1 (or the pseudogene TRBV3-2) with TRBJ2-7; the D gene is possibly TRBD1 (5 bases). Germline CDR1 is LGHDT and CDR2 is YNNKEL (reference sequence). The CDR3 has 14 amino acids. V lost 4 bases and J lost 6, with 16 bases in between. Written as DNA, the CDR3 is TGTGCCAGCAGCCCGAAGGGGCAGGCCCGCGAGCAGTACTTC. Translating gives CASSPKGQAREQYF.

CDR3 coding DNA: TGTGCCAGCAGTTACGGCGGGGGCGCAGACTACGAGCAGTACTTC. Its protein product is CASSYGGGADYEQYF. This chain connects TRBV6-6 to TRBJ2-7; D is perhaps TRBD2 (7 bases). V lost 2 bases and J lost 3, with 14 bases in between. This CDR3 contains 15 residues. Germline values: CDR1 MNHNY, CDR2 SVGAGI (reference sequence).

The chain couples TRBV19 to TRBJ2-5, with TRBD1 identical over 9 bases. Germline assignment: CDR1 LNHDA and CDR2 SQIVND (reference sequence). Unmatched junction bases numbered 4, after V lost 3 bases and J lost 5 bases. The CDR3 length is 14 residues. The CDR3 DNA reads as TGTGCCAGTAGTATTGGACAGGGGCCGGAGACCCAGTACTTC. It codes for CASSIGQGPETQYF. Drawing the rest from reference TRBV19 and TRBJ2-5, the complete variable domain is DGGITQSPKYLFRKEGQNVTLSCEQNLNHDAMYWYRQDPGQGLRLIYYSQIVNDFQKGDIAEGYSVSREKKESFPLTVTSAQKNPTAFYLCASSIGQGPETQYFGPGTRLLVL.

V and J are TRBV9 and TRBJ1-2, with 7 positions matching TRBD1. Germline V gene lookup returns CDR1 SGDLS and CDR2 YYNGEE. V shed 0 bases, J shed 7 bases, and the junction held 3 bases outside the gene matches. The CDR3 extends over 13 amino acids. In DNA, the CDR3 is TGTGCCAGCAGCGTAGAGGGGGCTGTTGGCTACACCTTC. Protein sequence: CASSVEGAVGYTF.

The chain employs TRBV27 and TRBJ2-5, with TRBD2 matching 8 bases. Trimming removed 4 bases from V and 2 bases from J; junction bases left unmatched: 6. CDR1 and CDR2 from the germline V gene are MNHEY and SMNVEV (reference sequence). The CDR3 extends over 15 amino acids. The CDR3 sequence is CASSYWAGGQETQYF. The CDR3 DNA is TGTGCCAGCAGTTATTGGGCGGGAGGACAAGAGACCCAGTACTTC.

This clone was observed once. The CDR3 nucleotides are TGCGCCAGCAGCGTCGGACAGGCCCAAGAGACCCAGTACTTC. It specifies CASSVGQAQETQYF. The rearrangement joins TRBV5-1 to TRBJ2-5; 7 bases line up with TRBD1. CDR1 is SGHRS, CDR2 YFSETQ, per germline. This CDR3 has 14 amino acids. Unmatched junction bases numbered 4, after V lost 4 bases and J lost 1 base.

This clone was recorded only once. The chain recombines TRBV7-9 with TRBJ2-2, with 7 bases matching TRBD1. This CDR3 contains 15 residues. V dropped 6 bases and J dropped 1; count of bases not matched to a gene: 5. Germline V gives CDR1 SEHNR, CDR2 FQNEAQ (reference sequence). The CDR3 DNA follows: TGTGCCAGCAGAGACGGACAGGTGAACACCGGGGAGCTGTTTTTT. It specifies CASRDGQVNTGELFF.

The chain combines TRBV5-4 with TRBJ2-2; 11 bases align to TRBD2. V lost 4 bases, J lost 2 bases, and 1 base stayed unmatched. The CDR3 consists of 15 residues. Germline CDR1 is SGHNT and CDR2 is YYREEE (reference sequence). For the CDR3, the DNA is TGTGCCAGCAGCCGACTAGCGGGAAACACCGGGGAGCTGTTTTTT. As protein: CASSRLAGNTGELFF.

The rearrangement uses TRBV6-5 and TRBJ2-5; D gene uncertain. Germline loops: CDR1 MNHEY, CDR2 SVGAGI. V lost 2 bases and J 4 bases, leaving 5 bases between the germline ends. The CDR3 has 12 residues. The DNA for the CDR3 is TGTGCCAGCAGTTACATTAGAGAGACCCAGTACTTC. Protein: CASSYIRETQYF.

On this clone itself: Relative to the germline gene, one junction end is altered; a read error may explain this. The V and J genes are TRBV19 and TRBJ1-1; D might be TRBD1 (5 bases). The CDR3 runs 13 residues. Germline CDR1 and CDR2: LNHDA and SQIVND (reference sequence). Here the CDR3 reads CASTTASDRDGIF. The CDR3 DNA follows: TGTGCCAGTACAACCGCTAGCGACCGGGACGGGATATTT. Using reference TRBV19 and TRBJ1-1 for the parts outside the CDR3, the full variable domain is DGGITQSPKYLFRKEGQNVTLSCEQNLNHDAMYWYRQDPGQGLRLIYYSQIVNDFQKGDIAEGYSVSREKKESFPLTVTSAQKNPTAFYLCASTTASDRDGIFGQGTRLTVV.

This chain joins TRBV6-1 and TRBJ1-5; 8 positions agree with TRBD1. This CDR3 spans 16 amino acids. The trim removed 3 bases at V and 0 bases at J, leaving 4 bases unmatched. Germline CDR1 MNHNS, CDR2 SASEGT. Written as DNA, the CDR3 is TGTGCCAGCAGTGATACTGACAGGGGTAGCAATCAGCCCCAGCATTTT. Translated: CASSDTDRGSNQPQHF.

This clone came up a few times. The chain uses TRBV5-4 and TRBJ2-4; D perhaps matches TRBD1 (6 bases). This CDR3 spans 17 amino acids. CDR1 SGHNT and CDR2 YYREEE come from the germline V gene (reference sequence). V was clipped by 4 bases and J by 1 base, with 18 bases between them. CDR3 sequence: CASSGGFRGAAKNIQYF. CDR3 in DNA: TGTGCCAGCAGCGGGGGTTTCAGGGGCGCTGCCAAAAACATTCAGTACTTC.

This chain connects TRBV7-2 to TRBJ2-7; the match to TRBD1 covers 8 bases. The ends lost 5 bases at V and 2 bases at J; junction bases unmatched: 5. Germline values: CDR1 SGHTA, CDR2 FQGNSA. The CDR3 runs to 14 residues. CDR3 region: CASSRGTGPYEQYF. The CDR3 bases are TGTGCCAGCAGCCGGGGGACAGGACCCTACGAGCAGTACTTC.

This chain joins TRBV5-4 and TRBJ1-1, with D unresolved. CDR1 is SGHNT, CDR2 YYREEE, per germline (reference sequence). V shed 2 bases and J shed 6 bases, with 11 bases lying between them. The CDR3 length is 13 residues. The CDR3 region is CASSFSSRPEAFF. The CDR3 region has the DNA TGTGCCAGCAGCTTCTCCTCCAGGCCTGAAGCTTTCTTT.